This T cell receptor beta chain was observed in a study of T cells in Graves' hyperthyroidism and ophthalmopathy. Points on this clonotype: Its antigen is undetermined.

What was amplified from RNA transcripts were TCR beta CDR3 regions. The primer set for the first-round RT-PCR of the TCR CDR3 was HTBI. TCRdb re-called the multiplex PCR reads through MiXCR, storing one row per CDR3 protein. The data hold over 550,000 distinct CDR3 sequences, with roughly 17% observed a single time. Stable disease denoted Graves' hyperthyroidism without ophthalmopathy progression within 18 months. The PBMCs were sourced from fresh peripheral blood (less than 11 ml). Germline CDR1 and CDR2: SGHAT and FQNNGV. This CDR3 has 16 amino acids. Trimming removed 5 bases from V and 1 base from J, with 17 bases in between. Findings of the study overall: In the analysis, a 13 V-J model separated ophthalmopathy from stable hyperthyroidism.

Sequencing was done on a sample of blood. V gene TRBV11-2 combines with J gene TRBJ2-5; D is uncertain. The sequence was obtained from a woman under 30 with Graves' hyperthyroidism. The DNA of the CDR3 is TGTGCCAGCAGCAGCCAAGCGAGAACCTCCCAAGAGACCCAGTACTTC. Protein: CASSSQARTSQETQYF. Full variable domain (rest looked up from reference TRBV11-2 and TRBJ2-5): EAGVAQSPRYKIIEKRQSVAFWCNPISGHATLYWYQQILGQGPKLLIQFQNNGVVDDSQLPKDRFSAERLKGVDSTLKIQPAKLEDSAVYLCASSSQARTSQETQYFGPGTRLLVL.